The present T cell receptor (beta chain) was sequenced within a study of blood T cell repertoires in COVID-19. Across the whole study: Samples representing acute and convalescent COVID-19 were sourced from the United States, Italy and Spain.

Assay: immunoSEQ multiplex PCR; the TCRdb copy retains only in-frame clones and omits some. Counted here are some 100,000 clones, around four fifths occurring once; the ten biggest clones make up about 11%. This clone has a single count. Germline trimming cut 0 bases from V and 4 bases from J; bases unmatched to any gene: 21. The CDR3 runs to 20 residues. CDR1 LGHNA and CDR2 YNFKEQ come from the germline V gene. The receptor was isolated from a woman in her seventies with active or convalescent COVID-19. The sample was peripheral blood. The chain links TRBV4-2 to TRBJ2-7, with 7 bases identical to TRBD1. CDR3 in DNA: TGTGCCAGCAGCCAAGAGGGGACCGTCCGAAGACAGGGACCTACGTACGAGCAGTACTTC. Translated, it gives CASSQEGTVRRQGPTYEQYF.